This entry features one TCR beta chain sequence. The target of this receptor is not known. Within one base of it there is no much larger clone, and no base qualities were kept. The method was PCR. Sequencing was performed on an Illumina MiSeq. Purification of total RNA was performed with the Qiagen AllPrep DNA/RNA kit. Before analysis, reads from multiple sequencing runs of the same library were pooled. In the source study's methods: Reads were retained only if their TCR constant sequence matched exactly, and those retained reads were trimmed to 150 nt and grouped according to their 12-nt molecular barcodes. Reads within each barcode group were sub-clustered using a 15% Levenshtein threshold, and quality-weighted consensus sequences were constructed for each RNA molecule. Non-functional sequences were removed, as were lower-count sequences one edit away from another. Based on a fit of two negative binomial distributions, barcode sub-clusters having less than 20% of the maximum read count were discarded. TCRdb reprocessed the public reads (quality trimming at Q25 with fastp, clone calling with MiXCR) and kept in-frame beta chains. Each record represents a unique CDR3 protein, reported with the most common genes and DNA among its rows. None of the V and J calls come from the authors' own analysis; TCRdb made them. The sample records just over 40,000 distinct CDR3 sequences, about 18% of which are singletons. Roughly 7.7% of the sample is held by the ten biggest clonotypes.

On a BD FACSAria II, naive CD8 T cells were FACS-sorted as CD8+CD4-CCR7+CD45RA+ and collected into RLT Plus buffer. For a sensitivity comparison, a portion of naive CD8 T cell RNA was divided equally between MIDCIRS and a Smart-seq2-style 5'RACE protocol. Enrichment of CD8 T cells was performed with RosetteSep CD8+ T Cell Enrichment Cocktail and Ficoll-Paque, after which ACK red cell lysis was carried out. The sample originates from a study of molecular identifiers for immune sequencing clone quantification (dated by TCRdb to between 2017 and 2018). For the wider study: For a replicate experiment, RNA from around 20,000 or 100,000 naive CD8 T cells was divided into five aliquots, of which four were sequenced. This methods study used CD8 T cells to benchmark TCR RNA copy counting and molecular-identifier clustering-based TCR repertoire sequencing (MIDCIRS). The study at large found these results: Highly expanded clone sizes could be underestimated if identical TCR molecules share a barcode. Clones above 20 RNA copies held over 97% of molecules in CMV-specific effector cells but under 1% in naive cells. Spiked-in Jurkat TCR RNA equal to a single cell's worth was reported to be detectable even within one million naive CD8 T cells. Modeling gave about three recovered TCR RNA copies per cell versus around 10 by digital PCR, implying approximately 30% capture efficiency. When barcode sub-clustering was left out, chimeric consensus sequences inflated TCR diversity, with chimeras reaching as high as 47%.

The sequencing sample was made of naive CD8+ T cells from blood, with Jurkat cell RNA spiked in. The cell subset or site label of this sample denotes: FACS-sorted CD8+CD4-CCR7+CD45RA+ naive T cells. This clonotype was obtained from a human donor in good health. Some libraries in this study had Jurkat cell RNA spiked in.

This receptor has the CDR3 CASKPPARDYTDTQYF. The DNA sequence is given as TGTGCCAGCAAGCCTCCGGCTCGGGATTACACAGATACGCAGTATTTT. This chain is built from TRBV11-1 and TRBJ2-3, with TRBD2 perhaps the D gene, on 5 matching bases. Counted from cysteine to phenylalanine, this CDR3 has 16 amino acids. The entry retains the CDR3 DNA only, 48 bases that are in frame from base 1. CDR1 and CDR2, looked up from the germline V gene (reference sequence), are SGHAT and FQDESV. Trimming removed 7 bases from V and 2 bases from J, leaving 19 bases between the germline ends.